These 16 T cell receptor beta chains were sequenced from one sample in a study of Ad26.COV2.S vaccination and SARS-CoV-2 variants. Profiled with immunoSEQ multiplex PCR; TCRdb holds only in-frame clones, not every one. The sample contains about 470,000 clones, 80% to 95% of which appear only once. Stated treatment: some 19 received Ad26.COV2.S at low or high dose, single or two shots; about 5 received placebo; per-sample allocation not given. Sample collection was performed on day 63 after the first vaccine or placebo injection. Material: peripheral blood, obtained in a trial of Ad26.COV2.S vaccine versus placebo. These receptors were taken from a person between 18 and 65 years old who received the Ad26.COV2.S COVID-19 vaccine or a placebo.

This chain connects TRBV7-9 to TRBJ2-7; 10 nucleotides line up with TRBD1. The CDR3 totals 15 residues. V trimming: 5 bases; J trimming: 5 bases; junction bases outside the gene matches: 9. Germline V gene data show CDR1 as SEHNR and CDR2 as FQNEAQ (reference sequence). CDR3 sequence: CASSHRDRGTHEQYF. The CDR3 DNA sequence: TGTGCCAGCAGCCACCGGGACAGGGGAACCCACGAGCAGTACTTC.

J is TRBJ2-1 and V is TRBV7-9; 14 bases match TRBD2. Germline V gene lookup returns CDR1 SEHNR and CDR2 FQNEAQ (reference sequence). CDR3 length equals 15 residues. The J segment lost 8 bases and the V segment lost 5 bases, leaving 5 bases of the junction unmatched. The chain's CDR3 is CASSPPGLAGDEQFF. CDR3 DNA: TGTGCCAGCAGCCCCCCGGGACTAGCGGGAGATGAGCAGTTCTTC.

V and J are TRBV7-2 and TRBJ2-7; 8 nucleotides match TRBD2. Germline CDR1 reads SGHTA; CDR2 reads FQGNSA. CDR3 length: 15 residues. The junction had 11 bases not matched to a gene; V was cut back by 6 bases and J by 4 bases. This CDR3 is CASSNTREGLYEQYF. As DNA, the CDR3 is TGTGCCAGCAGTAACACCCGGGAGGGGCTTTACGAGCAGTACTTC. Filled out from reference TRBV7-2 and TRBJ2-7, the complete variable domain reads GAGVSQSPSNKVTEKGKDVELRCDPISGHTALYWYRQSLGQGLEFLIYFQGNSAPDKSGLPSDRFSAERTGGSVSTLTIQRTQQEDSAVYLCASSNTREGLYEQYFGPGTRLTVT.

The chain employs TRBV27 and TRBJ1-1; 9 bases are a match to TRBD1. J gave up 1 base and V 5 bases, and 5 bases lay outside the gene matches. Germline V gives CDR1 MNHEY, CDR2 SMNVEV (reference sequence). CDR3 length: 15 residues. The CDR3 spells CASSIDRGGNTEAFF. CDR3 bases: TGTGCCAGCAGTATCGACAGGGGGGGGAACACTGAAGCTTTCTTT.

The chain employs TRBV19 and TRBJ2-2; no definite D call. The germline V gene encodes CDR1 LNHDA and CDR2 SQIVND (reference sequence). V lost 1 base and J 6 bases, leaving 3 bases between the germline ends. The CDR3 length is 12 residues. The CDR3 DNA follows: TGTGCCAGTAGTATAGGGTCCGGGGAGCTGTTTTTT. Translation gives CASSIGSGELFF.

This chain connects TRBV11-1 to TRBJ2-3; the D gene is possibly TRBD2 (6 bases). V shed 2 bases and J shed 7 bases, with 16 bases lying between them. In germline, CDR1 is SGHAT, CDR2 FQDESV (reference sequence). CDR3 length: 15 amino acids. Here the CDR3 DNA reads TGTGCCAGCAGCTTATTGGCAGGAGGGGTAAATACGCAGTATTTT. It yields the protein CASSLLAGGVNTQYF.

DNA for the CDR3: TGTGCCAGCAGCTTCCTCAGGGGCTACAATGAGCAGTTCTTC. It translates to CASSFLRGYNEQFF. The V gene is TRBV5-6, the J gene TRBJ2-1, with D possibly TRBD1 on 6 matching bases. Germline loops: CDR1 SGHDT, CDR2 YYEEEE. There are 14 residues in the CDR3. The V gene lost 2 bases and the J gene lost 3 bases, with 9 bases spanning the gap.

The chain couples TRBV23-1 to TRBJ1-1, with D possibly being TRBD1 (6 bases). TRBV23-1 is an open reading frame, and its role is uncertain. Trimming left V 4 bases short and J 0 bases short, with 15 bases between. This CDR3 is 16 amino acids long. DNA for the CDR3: TGCGCCAGCAGTCTTGAGGGGGAGTTCATGAACACTGAAGCTTTCTTT. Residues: CASSLEGEFMNTEAFF.

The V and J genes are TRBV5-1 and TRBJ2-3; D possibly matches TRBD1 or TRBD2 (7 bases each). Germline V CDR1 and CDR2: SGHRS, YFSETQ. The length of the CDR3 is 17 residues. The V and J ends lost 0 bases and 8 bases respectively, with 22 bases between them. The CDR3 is CASSLAGWTRGQGTQYF. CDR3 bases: TGCGCCAGCAGCTTGGCGGGTTGGACTAGGGGGCAAGGTACGCAGTATTTT. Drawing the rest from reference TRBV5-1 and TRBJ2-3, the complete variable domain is KAGVTQTPRYLIKTRGQQVTLSCSPISGHRSVSWYQQTPGQGLQFLFEYFSETQRNKGNFPGRFSGRQFSNSRSEMNVSTLELGDSALYLCASSLAGWTRGQGTQYFGPGTRLTVL.

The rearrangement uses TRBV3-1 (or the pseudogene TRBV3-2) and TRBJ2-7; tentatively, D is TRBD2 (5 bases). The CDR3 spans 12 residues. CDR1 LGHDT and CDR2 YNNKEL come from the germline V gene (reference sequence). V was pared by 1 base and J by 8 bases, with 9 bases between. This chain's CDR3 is CASSQAEDKQYF. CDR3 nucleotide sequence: TGTGCCAGCAGCCAAGCGGAGGATAAGCAGTACTTC.

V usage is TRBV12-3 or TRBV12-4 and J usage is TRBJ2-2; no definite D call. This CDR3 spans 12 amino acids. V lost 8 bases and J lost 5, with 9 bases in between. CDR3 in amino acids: CASPHETGELFF. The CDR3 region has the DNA TGTGCCAGCCCCCATGAGACCGGGGAGCTGTTTTTT.

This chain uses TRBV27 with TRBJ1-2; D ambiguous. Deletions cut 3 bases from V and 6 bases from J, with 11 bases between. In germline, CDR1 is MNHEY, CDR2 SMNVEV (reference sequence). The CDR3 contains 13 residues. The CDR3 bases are TGTGCCAGCAGTTTCGCTCCCCGCGATGGCTACACCTTC. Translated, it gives CASSFAPRDGYTF.

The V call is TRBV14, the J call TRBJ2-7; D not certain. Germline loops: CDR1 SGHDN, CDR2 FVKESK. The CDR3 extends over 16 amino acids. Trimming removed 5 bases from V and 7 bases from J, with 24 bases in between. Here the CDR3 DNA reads TGTGCCAGCAGCTATGACCCCGGGTCTACCCTCGGAGAGCAGTACTTC. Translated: CASSYDPGSTLGEQYF. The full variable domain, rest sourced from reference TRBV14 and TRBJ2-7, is EAGVTQFPSHSVIEKGQTVTLRCDPISGHDNLYWYRRVMGKEIKFLLHFVKESKQDESGMPNNRFLAERTGGTYSTLKVQPAELEDSGVYFCASSYDPGSTLGEQYFGPGTRLTVT.

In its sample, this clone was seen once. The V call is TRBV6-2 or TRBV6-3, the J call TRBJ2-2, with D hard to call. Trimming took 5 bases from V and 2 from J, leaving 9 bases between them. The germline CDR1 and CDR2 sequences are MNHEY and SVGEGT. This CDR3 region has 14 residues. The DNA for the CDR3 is TGTGCCAGCAGTCGTACAGATAACACCGGGGAGCTGTTTTTT. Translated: CASSRTDNTGELFF.

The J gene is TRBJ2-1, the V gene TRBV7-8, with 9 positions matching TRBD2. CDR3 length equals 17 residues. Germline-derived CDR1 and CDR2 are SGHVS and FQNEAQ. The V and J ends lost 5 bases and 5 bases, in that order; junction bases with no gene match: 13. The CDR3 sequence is CASSRPALASGDNEQFF. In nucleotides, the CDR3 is TGTGCCAGCAGCCGCCCAGCTTTGGCTAGCGGGGACAATGAGCAGTTCTTC.

The CDR3 nucleotides are TGTGCCAGCAGCCGGCGGACAGGCTATGGCTACACCTTC. Its protein product is CASSRRTGYGYTF. The chain links TRBV9 to TRBJ1-2, with 7 positions matching TRBD1. Germline V CDR1 and CDR2: SGDLS, YYNGEE. The J segment lost 4 bases and the V segment lost 4 bases, leaving 4 bases of the junction unmatched. This CDR3 spans 13 amino acids.